A selection of T cell receptor beta chains follows, all from one sample in a study of shared clonotypes between healthy human individuals. The method was immunoSEQ multiplex PCR; TCRdb's version includes in-frame clones alone and lacks a portion of them. This table holds roughly 2,500,000 clones, 80% to 95% found once. The sample consisted of naive CD4+ T cells from PBMCs. Every receptor here comes from a man between 18 and 29 years old in good health. Some clones in this sample may be carry-over from other donors' samples. Each CDR3 is given with its conserved first and last residue. The D gene is left open where the match is weak. Clone size is stated in some rows and not others, as once, few, many or a class when expanded.

abundance	d_gene	j_gene	v_gene	CDR3aa	CDR3nt
NA	NA	TRBJ1-1	TRBV29-1	CSVGRRMNTEAFF	TGCAGCGTTGGGAGGAGGATGAACACTGAAGCTTTCTTT
NA	TRBD2	TRBJ2-1	TRBV7-8	CASSLAGLAASYNEQFF	TGTGCCAGCAGCTTAGCTGGACTAGCGGCTTCCTACAATGAGCAGTTCTTC
NA	TRBD2	TRBJ2-1	TRBV7-3	CASSPGLAVYNEQFF	TGTGCCAGCAGCCCCGGACTAGCGGTTTACAATGAGCAGTTCTTC
NA	TRBD1	TRBJ2-5	TRBV6-1	CATRRGQGETQYF	TGTGCCACGCGCAGGGGGCAGGGGGAGACCCAGTACTTC
NA	NA	TRBJ2-2	TRBV28	CASRVFHGELFF	TGTGCCAGCAGGGTCTTTCACGGGGAGCTGTTTTTT
NA	NA	TRBJ2-5	TRBV28	CASSFPPPRPETQYF	TGTGCCAGCAGTTTCCCCCCCCCGCGCCCGGAGACCCAGTACTTC
NA	NA	TRBJ2-1	TRBV9	CASSVAGDEQFF	TGTGCCAGCAGCGTAGCTGGCGATGAGCAGTTCTTC
once	NA	TRBJ2-3	TRBV5-4	CASSLEEGAVLDTQYF	TGTGCCAGCAGCTTGGAGGAGGGGGCAGTTTTAGATACGCAGTATTTT
NA	NA	TRBJ1-1	TRBV6-5	CATRTQGTEAFF	TGTGCCACCCGAACTCAGGGAACTGAAGCTTTCTTT
NA	NA	TRBJ2-1	TRBV29-1	CSVYGAGANEQFF	TGCAGCGTTTATGGGGCAGGGGCAAATGAGCAGTTCTTC
NA	TRBD1	TRBJ1-2	TRBV9	CASSVGQGAPYGYTF	TGTGCCAGCAGCGTAGGACAGGGGGCGCCTTATGGCTACACCTTC
NA	TRBD2	TRBJ2-5	TRBV9	CASSSLSGIQYQETQYF	TGTGCCAGCAGCTCCCTCAGCGGGATCCAGTACCAAGAGACCCAGTACTTC
NA	TRBD2	TRBJ2-1	TRBV10-3	CATYQTSGEYNEQFF	TGTGCCACCTACCAGACTAGCGGAGAGTACAATGAGCAGTTCTTC
NA	NA	TRBJ2-7	TRBV7-2	CASSPPGIRSYEQYF	TGTGCCAGCAGTCCCCCCGGGATTCGATCCTACGAGCAGTACTTC
NA	NA	TRBJ1-4	TRBV25-1	CASKDRSTNEKLFF	TGTGCCAGCAAGGACCGCTCAACTAATGAAAAACTGTTTTTT
NA	NA	TRBJ2-4	TRBV2	CASSAGVRAKNIQYF	TGTGCCAGCAGTGCAGGGGTCAGAGCCAAAAACATTCAGTACTTC
once	NA	TRBJ1-1	TRBV28	CAGGQMNTEAFF	TGTGCCGGTGGACAGATGAACACTGAAGCTTTCTTT
once	TRBD2	TRBJ2-1	TRBV19	CASMGGSSYNEQFF	TGTGCCAGTATGGGCGGGAGCTCCTACAATGAGCAGTTCTTC
NA	NA	TRBJ1-1	TRBV9	CASSGGGQLPLGAFF	TGTGCCAGCAGCGGTGGAGGACAGTTACCTCTAGGGGCTTTCTTT
NA	NA	TRBJ1-1	TRBV6-5	CASSYGFTEAFF	TGTGCCAGCAGTTACGGATTCACTGAAGCTTTCTTT
NA	NA	TRBJ2-5	TRBV18	CASSPNRGRVTQYF	TGTGCCAGCTCACCTAATCGGGGCCGAGTGACCCAGTACTTC
NA	TRBD1	TRBJ2-2	TRBV11-2	CASSSQGDTGELFF	TGTGCCAGCAGCTCCCAGGGGGACACCGGGGAGCTGTTTTTT
NA	NA	TRBJ2-3	TRBV11-2	CASSQRTTPGTDTQYF	TGTGCCAGCAGCCAGCGGACAACCCCGGGGACAGATACGCAGTATTTT
once	NA	TRBJ2-6	TRBV5-1	CASSSLPIGLNSGANVLTF	TGCGCCAGCAGCTCGCTGCCGATTGGGCTCAACTCTGGGGCCAACGTCCTGACTTTC
NA	NA	TRBJ1-5	TRBV4-1	CASSQVQRQQPQHF	TGCGCCAGCAGCCAAGTGCAGCGCCAGCAGCCCCAGCATTTT
NA	NA	TRBJ1-4	TRBV6-1	CASRETVGKLFF	TGTGCCAGCAGGGAGACGGTAGGAAAACTGTTTTTT
NA	NA	TRBJ2-2	TRBV11-2	CASSLGFQGSTGELFF	TGTGCCAGCAGCTTAGGGTTCCAGGGAAGCACCGGGGAGCTGTTTTTT
NA	TRBD1	TRBJ1-1	TRBV6-1	CASSPKQGFNTEAFF	TGTGCCAGCAGCCCAAAACAGGGGTTCAACACTGAAGCTTTCTTT
NA	NA	TRBJ1-3	TRBV6-5	CASSPTWGNTIYF	TGTGCCAGCAGTCCTACCTGGGGAAACACCATATATTTT
NA	NA	TRBJ2-1	TRBV2	CASSEGFFYNEQFF	TGTGCCAGCAGTGAAGGTTTCTTCTACAATGAGCAGTTCTTC
NA	NA	TRBJ1-5	TRBV28	CASSPAVDQPQHF	TGTGCCAGCAGTCCTGCCGTGGATCAGCCCCAGCATTTT
NA	NA	TRBJ1-2	TRBV7-8	CASSLGRDGYTF	TGTGCCAGCAGCTTAGGAAGGGATGGCTACACCTTC
NA	TRBD1	TRBJ2-1	TRBV6-5	CASSPGTDNNEQFF	TGTGCCAGCAGTCCCGGGACAGATAACAATGAGCAGTTCTTC
NA	TRBD1	TRBJ2-5	TRBV27	CASSLSAGGRAETQYF	TGTGCCAGCAGTTTATCTGCAGGGGGCCGGGCAGAGACCCAGTACTTC
NA	NA	TRBJ2-2	TRBV28	CASSSRRMHTGELFF	TGTGCCAGCAGTTCGCGGCGAATGCATACCGGGGAGCTGTTTTTT
NA	NA	TRBJ1-4	TRBV18	CASSPGQTSTNEKLFF	TGTGCCAGCTCACCAGGACAGACTTCAACTAATGAAAAACTGTTTTTT
NA	NA	TRBJ2-7	TRBV6-1	CASSEAARTGFNLYEQYF	TGTGCCAGCAGTGAAGCCGCACGGACCGGTTTCAACCTCTACGAGCAGTACTTC
NA	NA	TRBJ2-7	TRBV4-2	CASSQDREGIYEQYF	TGTGCCAGCAGCCAGGACAGGGAGGGAATCTACGAGCAGTACTTC
few	TRBD2	TRBJ2-2	TRBV19	CASSILTGGPPGELFF	TGTGCCAGTAGTATACTGACGGGAGGGCCCCCCGGGGAGCTGTTTTTT
NA	NA	TRBJ1-2	TRBV5-8	CASSLVGLSNYGYTF	TGTGCCAGCAGCTTGGTAGGACTGTCTAACTATGGCTACACCTTC
NA	TRBD1	TRBJ2-5	TRBV7-7	CASSRQGAGETQYF	TGTGCCAGCAGCCGACAGGGGGCCGGTGAGACCCAGTACTTC
once	TRBD1	TRBJ2-5	TRBV19	CASSFRGGRGWYQETQYF	TGTGCCAGTAGTTTCCGTGGGGGCAGGGGGTGGTACCAAGAGACCCAGTACTTC
NA	NA	TRBJ2-1	TRBV14	CASSRKVPSSYNEQFF	TGTGCCAGCAGCCGCAAGGTCCCCAGCTCCTACAATGAGCAGTTCTTC
once	TRBD2	TRBJ2-7	TRBV15	CAIIGTSGRALNRLYEQYF	TGTGCCATCATCGGGACTAGCGGGAGGGCCCTAAACCGACTCTACGAGCAGTACTTC
NA	NA	TRBJ1-2	TRBV4-1	CASSQIIPASGGYTF	TGCGCCAGCAGCCAAATCATTCCGGCCAGTGGTGGCTACACCTTC
NA	NA	TRBJ1-5	TRBV7-8	CASSNPGVPRGGNQPQHF	TGTGCCAGCAGCAATCCGGGGGTCCCAAGGGGGGGCAATCAGCCCCAGCATTTT
NA	TRBD1	TRBJ1-1	TRBV28	CASSLLGGQGEAFF	TGTGCCAGCAGTTTATTGGGCGGACAGGGTGAAGCTTTCTTT
NA	TRBD2	TRBJ2-5	TRBV5-8	CASSWTSVTETQYF	TGTGCCAGCAGCTGGACTAGCGTGACGGAGACCCAGTACTTC
NA	TRBD2	TRBJ2-2	TRBV7-3	CASSPRTSGGSGELFF	TGTGCCAGCAGCCCGCGGACTAGCGGTGGATCCGGGGAGCTGTTTTTT
NA	NA	TRBJ2-3	TRBV15	CATSREGGFGSSSTDTQYF	TGTGCCACCAGCAGAGAGGGTGGTTTCGGGAGCTCTAGCACAGATACGCAGTATTTT
NA	NA	TRBJ1-1	TRBV29-1	CSVEDAGTSEEAFF	TGCAGCGTTGAAGATGCTGGGACATCCGAAGAAGCTTTCTTT
NA	NA	TRBJ1-2	TRBV28	CASSTGTGYTF	TGTGCCAGCAGTACAGGGACAGGCTACACCTTC